The rows below give T cell receptor beta chains drawn from one sample of a study of vaccination effects on CD4 cells after COVID-19. Their antigen targets remain unknown. Clones were read by immunoSEQ multiplex PCR, and TCRdb kept only the in-frame ones, dropping some. The repertoire holds around 71,000 clones, roughly 78% seen once, with roughly 4% in the top ten. This specimen consisted of CD4+ T cells from PBMCs cultured with HCoV-OC43 spike peptides, obtained before COVID-19 vaccination. These receptors originate from a human donor who received a COVID-19 vaccine. The CDR3 runs from the conserved cysteine through the conserved F or W. The D gene is left open where the match is weak. Only part of the rows carry a size: once, few, many, or a class if the clone is expanded.

V: TRBV24-1
D: TRBD1
J: TRBJ1-4
size: .
DNA: TGTGCCATCGGATCAGGACAGGGGAACGAAAAACTGTTTTTT
CDR3: CAIGSGQGNEKLFF

V: TRBV18
D: .
J: TRBJ1-2
size: .
DNA: TGTGCCAGCTCACCACCGGGAAGGGTTGAGGAAGGCTACACCTTC
CDR3: CASSPPGRVEEGYTF

V: TRBV5-1
D: .
J: TRBJ2-1
size: .
DNA: TGCGCCAGCAGCTTGAAAGGGACGGGCAATGAGCAGTTCTTC
CDR3: CASSLKGTGNEQFF

V: TRBV5-1
D: .
J: TRBJ1-6
size: .
DNA: TGCGCCAGCAGGGGGACGGAGTATCCCTATAATTCACCCCTCCACTTT
CDR3: CASRGTEYPYNSPLHF

V: TRBV27
D: TRBD1
J: TRBJ2-5
size: once
DNA: TGTGCCAGCAGTCCCAGGACAGGGCAAGAGACCCAGTACTTC
CDR3: CASSPRTGQETQYF

V: TRBV19
D: .
J: TRBJ1-3
size: .
DNA: TGTGCCAGTAGCCCTGGAAGTTCTGGAAACACCATATATTTT
CDR3: CASSPGSSGNTIYF

V: TRBV7-2
D: TRBD1
J: TRBJ2-5
size: once
DNA: TGTGCCAGCAGCTTACAGGGGGCGGGAGAGACCCAGTACTTC
CDR3: CASSLQGAGETQYF

V: TRBV24-1
D: .
J: TRBJ1-2
size: .
DNA: TGTGCCACCAGCGATCCCAGGACAGATATCTATGGCTACACCTTC
CDR3: CATSDPRTDIYGYTF

V: TRBV4-1
D: .
J: TRBJ2-6
size: .
DNA: TGCGCCAGCAGTCAGGCCGGACGGGGGGCGGGTGGGGCCAACGTCCTGACTTTC
CDR3: CASSQAGRGAGGANVLTF

V: TRBV5-1
D: .
J: TRBJ1-2
size: .
DNA: TGCGCCAGCAGCTTACAGGTTTCTAACTATGGCTACACCTTC
CDR3: CASSLQVSNYGYTF

V: TRBV19
D: .
J: TRBJ2-1
size: .
DNA: TGTGCCAGTAGTATGGAGCGGATGTCCTACAATGAGCAGTTCTTC
CDR3: CASSMERMSYNEQFF

V: TRBV19
D: TRBD1
J: TRBJ1-5
size: .
DNA: TGTGCCAGTAGTATACGTAGCACAGGGGTGGCTCAGCCCCAGCATTTT
CDR3: CASSIRSTGVAQPQHF

V: TRBV7-2
D: .
J: TRBJ1-2
size: once
DNA: TGTGCCAGCAGCTTAGCTGGGCTAGGCCCCCTTTTTTATGGCTACACCTTC
CDR3: CASSLAGLGPLFYGYTF

V: TRBV28
D: .
J: TRBJ1-4
size: .
DNA: TGTGCCATCCTCGGGCAGGGAGAAAAACTGTTTTTT
CDR3: CAILGQGEKLFF

V: TRBV18
D: TRBD2
J: TRBJ2-4
size: .
DNA: TGTGCCAGCTCACAGAGCGGGGGGACAAATAAAAACATTCAGTACTTC
CDR3: CASSQSGGTNKNIQYF

V: TRBV7-2
D: TRBD1
J: TRBJ2-5
size: .
DNA: TGTGCCAGCAGCCCTACAGGGGCACGGGAGACCCAGTACTTC
CDR3: CASSPTGARETQYF

V: TRBV18
D: .
J: TRBJ2-5
size: .
DNA: TGTGCCAGCTCACCAAGTCTAGTCCAAGAGACCCAGTACTTC
CDR3: CASSPSLVQETQYF

V: TRBV5-1
D: TRBD1
J: TRBJ2-6
size: .
DNA: TGCGCCAGCAGCTTGGGGAGACAGGGGGACTCTGGGGCCAACGTCCTGACTTTC
CDR3: CASSLGRQGDSGANVLTF

V: TRBV9
D: .
J: TRBJ1-4
size: .
DNA: TGTGCCAGCAGCGTAGATGGAGCGGGGGGAAAACTGTTTTTT
CDR3: CASSVDGAGGKLFF

V: TRBV10-2
D: .
J: TRBJ1-5
size: once
DNA: TGCGCCAGCAGCGCCGAGAGGGGTAGGAATCAGCCCCAGCATTTT
CDR3: CASSAERGRNQPQHF

V: TRBV6-5
D: .
J: TRBJ2-1
size: .
DNA: TGTGCCAGCGGGCGCCGGATGAGCTCCTACAATGAGCAGTTCTTC
CDR3: CASGRRMSSYNEQFF

V: TRBV25-1
D: .
J: TRBJ2-1
size: .
DNA: TGTGCCAGCAGTGAAGTGGCGAGCTCCTACAATGAGCAGTTCTTC
CDR3: CASSEVASSYNEQFF

V: TRBV2
D: .
J: TRBJ1-6
size: .
DNA: TGTGCCAGCAGGGCGGGGACCTCACCCCTCCACTTT
CDR3: CASRAGTSPLHF

V: TRBV12-3/TRBV12-4
D: .
J: TRBJ2-3
size: .
DNA: TGTGCCAGCAGTTGGGGAGACACAGATACGCAGTATTTT
CDR3: CASSWGDTDTQYF

V: TRBV6-5
D: .
J: TRBJ1-3
size: .
DNA: TGTGCCAGCCAAGGACCGAAGTCTGGAAACACCATATATTTT
CDR3: CASQGPKSGNTIYF

V: TRBV30
D: .
J: TRBJ1-3
size: few
DNA: TGTGCCTGGACCCCACAGGGAGGTAGCAACACCATATATTTT
CDR3: CAWTPQGGSNTIYF

V: TRBV19
D: .
J: TRBJ1-6
size: .
DNA: TGTGCCAGTAGTATTGGGGGGCGCTCCTATAATTCACCCCTCCACTTT
CDR3: CASSIGGRSYNSPLHF

V: TRBV7-3
D: .
J: TRBJ2-2
size: .
DNA: TGTGCCAGCAGCTACAAGAACACCGGGGAGCTGTTTTTT
CDR3: CASSYKNTGELFF

V: TRBV7-2
D: .
J: TRBJ1-5
size: .
DNA: TGTGCCAGCAGCTTATACGTTAATCAGCCCCAGCATTTT
CDR3: CASSLYVNQPQHF

V: TRBV9
D: TRBD2
J: TRBJ2-4
size: .
DNA: TGTGCCAGCAGCGTAGAGCAGGGAGGGTACGGCATTCAGTACTTC
CDR3: CASSVEQGGYGIQYF

V: TRBV5-1
D: .
J: TRBJ1-3
size: .
DNA: TGCGCCAGCAGCTTGAACGGAGTGCCTGGAAACACCATATATTTT
CDR3: CASSLNGVPGNTIYF

V: TRBV6-5
D: .
J: TRBJ2-1
size: .
DNA: TGTGCCAGCAGTTACCTGGGGGTCCGGGATGAGCAGTTCTTC
CDR3: CASSYLGVRDEQFF

V: TRBV20-1
D: TRBD1
J: TRBJ2-5
size: .
DNA: TGCAGTGCTAGTAAGCAGGGGGCGAGAGAGACCCAGTACTTC
CDR3: CSASKQGARETQYF

V: TRBV2
D: TRBD2
J: TRBJ2-3
size: .
DNA: TGTGCCAGCACTTGGGGACTATCCGGGACGCAGTATTTT
CDR3: CASTWGLSGTQYF

V: TRBV6-5
D: .
J: TRBJ2-1
size: .
DNA: TGTGCCAGCAGTCCAGCCCGGGGGCCGTACAATGAGCAGTTCTTC
CDR3: CASSPARGPYNEQFF

V: TRBV30
D: .
J: TRBJ1-6
size: .
DNA: TGTGCCTGGTCGCCCTGGACAAGACCCCTCCACTTT
CDR3: CAWSPWTRPLHF

V: TRBV5-1
D: .
J: TRBJ2-1
size: .
DNA: TGCGCCAGCAGCTTCCAGGGTGAGGCCTACAATGAGCAGTTCTTC
CDR3: CASSFQGEAYNEQFF

V: TRBV25-1
D: TRBD1
J: TRBJ1-1
size: .
DNA: TGTGCCAGCAGAGACAGGGGCCTGGCCACTGAAGCTTTCTTT
CDR3: CASRDRGLATEAFF

V: TRBV6-1
D: .
J: TRBJ2-4
size: .
DNA: TGTGCCAGCAGTGAAAGGGTTGAGGGGGAAAACATTCAGTACTTC
CDR3: CASSERVEGENIQYF

V: TRBV6-2/TRBV6-3
D: TRBD1
J: TRBJ2-3
size: .
DNA: TGTGCCAGCAGTTACCGGACAGGGGTTGGGGATACGCAGTATTTT
CDR3: CASSYRTGVGDTQYF

V: TRBV2
D: TRBD1
J: TRBJ1-4
size: .
DNA: TGTGCCAGCAGTGATCCCTTTGGGACAGCCTCTAATGAAAAACTGTTTTTT
CDR3: CASSDPFGTASNEKLFF

V: TRBV29-1
D: TRBD1
J: TRBJ2-2
size: .
DNA: TGCAGCGTCGACAGGGGATTGGACACCGGGGAGCTGTTTTTT
CDR3: CSVDRGLDTGELFF

V: TRBV21-1
D: .
J: TRBJ2-5
size: .
DNA: TGTGCCAGCAGCAAAGGCCCAGGGGGGGTGGGAGAGACCCAGTACTTC
CDR3: CASSKGPGGVGETQYF

V: TRBV6-2/TRBV6-3
D: .
J: TRBJ1-5
size: .
DNA: TGTGCCAGCAGTTACACGGGGAACCAGCCCCAGCATTTT
CDR3: CASSYTGNQPQHF

V: TRBV5-4
D: .
J: TRBJ1-1
size: few
DNA: TGTGCCAGCAGCTTCGGAGGAACCTTGAACACTGAAGCTTTCTTT
CDR3: CASSFGGTLNTEAFF

V: TRBV5-1
D: .
J: TRBJ2-6
size: few
DNA: TGCGCCAGCAATCCGGCCGGGGCCAACGTCCTGACTTTC
CDR3: CASNPAGANVLTF